Below, 9 T cell receptor beta chains from the same sample are listed, as sequenced in a study of blood T cell repertoires in COVID-19. The data were produced by immunoSEQ multiplex PCR, yet TCRdb's version contains in-frame clones alone and is incomplete. The sample holds some 96,000 clones, more than 85% seen once. The sample consisted of peripheral blood. The source is a young man in a cohort sampled during active COVID-19.

The chain recombines TRBV7-2 with TRBJ1-2; no clear D. V lost 1 base and J 5 bases, leaving 11 bases between the germline ends. Germline CDR1 and CDR2: SGHTA and FQGNSA. This CDR3 comprises 14 residues. This CDR3 reads CASSLGPSRYGYTF. For the CDR3, the DNA is TGTGCCAGCAGCTTAGGCCCCTCGAGATATGGCTACACCTTC.

The genes are TRBV10-1 and TRBJ2-2, with D tentatively TRBD1 (6 bases). Germline lookup yields CDR1 WNHNN and CDR2 SYGVQD (reference sequence). The CDR3 length is 15 residues. V gave up 8 bases and J gave up 1 base, with 14 bases separating them. CDR3 nucleotides: TGCGCCAGCGGGAGCTGGGGACAGAACACCGGGGAGCTGTTTTTT. Protein sequence: CASGSWGQNTGELFF.

The J gene is TRBJ2-1, the V gene TRBV18, with 8 bases aligning to TRBD1. J gave up 2 bases and V 3 bases, and 3 bases lay outside the gene matches. Per the germline V gene, CDR1 is KGHSH and CDR2 is LQKENI. The CDR3 length is 15 residues. In nucleotides, the CDR3 is TGTGCCAGCTCACCGGACAGGGCCACCTACAATGAGCAGTTCTTC. It specifies CASSPDRATYNEQFF.

The chain is built from TRBV4-3 and TRBJ2-1; D is possibly TRBD2 (5 bases). The CDR3 is made up of 16 amino acids. The V end lost 0 bases, the J end lost 9 bases, and 18 bases lay between the germline ends. Germline CDR1 and CDR2: LGHNA and YSLEER. In DNA form, the CDR3 reads TGCGCCAGCAGCCAAGAGGCGGCGGGCCCCTTGAGTGAGCAGTTCTTC. It translates to CASSQEAAGPLSEQFF.

V and J are TRBV5-4 and TRBJ2-2, with 10 bases matching TRBD1. Trimming removed 3 bases from V and 7 bases from J; junction bases left unmatched: 6. CDR3 length: 15 amino acids. The V gene's germline CDR1 is SGHNT and CDR2 YYREEE (reference sequence). CDR3 amino acids: CASSWTGGRGGELFF. CDR3 nucleotide sequence: TGTGCCAGCAGCTGGACAGGGGGACGGGGCGGGGAGCTGTTTTTT.

V gene TRBV6-2 or TRBV6-3 combines with J gene TRBJ1-6; 8 bases fit TRBD1. This CDR3 has 16 residues. Looked up from germline, CDR1 is MNHEY and CDR2 is SVGEGT. J was trimmed by 7 bases and V by 5 bases; bases with no gene match: 10. This chain's CDR3 is CASSRGPQGGNSPLHF. The CDR3 coding sequence is TGTGCCAGCAGTCGCGGGCCACAGGGGGGAAATTCACCCCTCCACTTT.

The chain uses TRBV4-3 and TRBJ2-2; 8 bases are shared with TRBD2. Trimming took 4 bases from V and 2 from J; bases not matched to a gene: 3. The CDR3 runs 15 residues. Per the germline V gene, CDR1 is LGHNA and CDR2 is YSLEER. Here the CDR3 reads CASSPSGQNTGELFF. For the CDR3, the DNA is TGCGCCAGCAGCCCTAGCGGGCAAAACACCGGGGAGCTGTTTTTT.

This clone appeared a single time. The chain combines TRBV19 with TRBJ2-1; maybe TRBD2 (6 bases). CDR3 length: 15 amino acids. V lost 3 bases to trimming and J lost 6 bases, with 15 bases between them. The germline V gene encodes CDR1 LNHDA and CDR2 SQIVND (reference sequence). As DNA, the CDR3 is TGTGCCAGTAGTATCAGCGGGCTAGAGACCAATGAGCAGTTCTTC. Amino acids: CASSISGLETNEQFF.

V and J are TRBV7-8 and TRBJ2-2, with a possible D match to TRBD1 (5 bases). V was pared by 4 bases and J by 0 bases, with 12 bases between. The germline gives CDR1 SGHVS, CDR2 FQNEAQ. The CDR3 covers 16 residues. In DNA, the CDR3 is TGTGCCAGCAGCTCTCAATGGGGCCCGAACACCGGGGAGCTGTTTTTT. Translation: CASSSQWGPNTGELFF. Variable domain in full (rest from reference TRBV7-8 and TRBJ2-2): GAGVSQSPRYKVAKRGQDVALRCDPISGHVSLFWYQQALGQGPEFLTYFQNEAQLDKSGLPSDRFFAERPEGSVSTLKIQRTQQEDSAVYLCASSSQWGPNTGELFFGEGSRLTVL.